This T cell receptor (beta chain) was observed in a study of cytomegalovirus exposure and HLA in healthy donors. The V gene end was trimmed by 1 base and the J gene end by 2 bases; junction bases not matched to a gene: 5. This CDR3 is 16 amino acids long. Germline V gene sequence: CDR1 SGHDT, CDR2 YYEEEE. General study results and limits: A classifier reportedly called cytomegalovirus status with high sensitivity and specificity. Researchers reported that a few CMV-associated chains were confirmed in vitro as CMV antigen-specific. Most of the TCR beta V segments (in an earlier analysis) were productive either about 87% or about 30% of the time.

Details on this clone: Its antigen remains unknown.

PCR primers comprised 60 Vbeta and 13 Jbeta primers. Repertoires were generated with immunoSEQ multiplex PCR, while TCRdb's copy carries only in-frame clones and drops some. The table has about 96,000 clones, approximately 75% seen once. The V gene is TRBV5-6, the J gene TRBJ2-3, with 9 bases lining up with TRBD2. Sequenced input: PBMCs. This receptor was obtained from a woman between 65 and 79 years old in good health and CMV-seropositive. The CDR3 DNA is TGTGCCAGCAGCTTGCGTAGCGGGAGACCCACAGATACGCAGTATTTT. Translated: CASSLRSGRPTDTQYF.